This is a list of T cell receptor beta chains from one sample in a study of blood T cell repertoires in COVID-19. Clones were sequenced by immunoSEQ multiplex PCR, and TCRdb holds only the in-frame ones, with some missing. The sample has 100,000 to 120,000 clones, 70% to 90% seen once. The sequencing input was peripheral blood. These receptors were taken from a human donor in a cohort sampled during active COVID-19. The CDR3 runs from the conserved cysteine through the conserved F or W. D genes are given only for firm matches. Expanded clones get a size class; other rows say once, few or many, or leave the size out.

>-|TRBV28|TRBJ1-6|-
CASSLTPGGRLGSPLHF
TGTGCCAGCAGTTTAACACCCGGGGGACGGTTGGGTTCACCCCTCCACTTT
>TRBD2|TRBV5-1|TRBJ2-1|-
CASSPIAGGPNEQFF
TGCGCCAGCAGCCCGATAGCGGGGGGGCCCAATGAGCAGTTCTTC
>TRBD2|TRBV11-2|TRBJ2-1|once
CASSLGLAGNNEQFF
TGTGCCAGCAGCTTAGGACTAGCGGGGAACAATGAGCAGTTCTTC
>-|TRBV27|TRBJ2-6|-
CASRERISGANVLTF
TGTGCCAGCCGCGAGCGGATCTCTGGGGCCAACGTCCTGACTTTC
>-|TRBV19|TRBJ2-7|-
CASSIDSPGTPYEQYF
TGTGCCAGTAGTATAGACTCCCCAGGCACACCCTACGAGCAGTACTTC
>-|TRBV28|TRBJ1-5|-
CASSSYQPQHF
TGTGCCAGCAGTTCCTATCAGCCCCAGCATTTT
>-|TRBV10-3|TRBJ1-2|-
CAISDKGAGPNYGYTF
TGTGCCATCAGTGATAAAGGGGCCGGACCTAACTATGGCTACACCTTC
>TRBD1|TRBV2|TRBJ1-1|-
CASSEEGQGVTEAFF
TGTGCCAGCAGTGAGGAGGGACAGGGGGTCACTGAAGCTTTCTTT
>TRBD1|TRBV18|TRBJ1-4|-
CASSPRTGGSEKLFF
TGTGCCAGCTCACCAAGGACAGGGGGGAGTGAAAAACTGTTTTTT
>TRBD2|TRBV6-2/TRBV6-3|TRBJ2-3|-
CASSYGESEAGGPYTQYF
TGTGCCAGCAGTTACGGGGAGTCTGAAGCGGGGGGGCCATATACGCAGTATTTT
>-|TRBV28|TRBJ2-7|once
CASNPRDNPYEQYF
TGTGCCAGCAACCCCCGGGACAACCCCTACGAGCAGTACTTC
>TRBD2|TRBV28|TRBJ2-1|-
CASSGSSGVSYNEQFF
TGTGCCAGCAGTGGGTCTAGCGGGGTGTCCTACAATGAGCAGTTCTTC
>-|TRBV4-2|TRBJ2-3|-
CASSRGSGLDADTQYF
TGTGCCAGCAGCCGGGGGTCGGGACTGGATGCAGATACGCAGTATTTT
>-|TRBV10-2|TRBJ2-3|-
CAGAAGVTDTQYF
TGCGCCGGCGCCGCGGGTGTCACAGATACGCAGTATTTT
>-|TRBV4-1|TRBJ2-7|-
CASSQDEGLYEQYF
TGCGCCAGCAGCCAAGATGAAGGACTCTACGAGCAGTACTTC
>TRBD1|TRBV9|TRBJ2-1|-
CASSVVEGTGGLGEQFF
TGTGCCAGCAGCGTAGTAGAGGGGACAGGGGGATTGGGTGAGCAGTTCTTC
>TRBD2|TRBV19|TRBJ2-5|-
CASSLETSGSETQYF
TGTGCCAGTAGTCTAGAGACTAGCGGGAGTGAGACCCAGTACTTC
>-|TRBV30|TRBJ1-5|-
CAWSRGLSQPQHF
TGTGCCTGGAGTAGAGGGTTGAGTCAGCCCCAGCATTTT
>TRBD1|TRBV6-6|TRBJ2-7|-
CASSAVQGANEQYF
TGTGCCAGCAGTGCGGTACAGGGGGCGAACGAGCAGTACTTC
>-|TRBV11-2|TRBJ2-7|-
CASSFQQRLYEQYF
TGTGCCAGCAGCTTCCAGCAGCGGCTCTACGAGCAGTACTTC
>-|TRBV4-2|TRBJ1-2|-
CASSQDWQAVGGYTF
TGTGCCAGCAGCCAAGATTGGCAGGCAGTGGGTGGCTACACCTTC
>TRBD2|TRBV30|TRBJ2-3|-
CAWGGEVTDTQYF
TGTGCCTGGGGGGGGGAGGTCACAGATACGCAGTATTTT
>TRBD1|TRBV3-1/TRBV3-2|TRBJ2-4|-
CASSQVEGRGNIQYF
TGTGCCAGCAGCCAAGTTGAGGGCAGGGGGAACATTCAGTACTTC
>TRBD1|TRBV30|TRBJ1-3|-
CAWREDRDSGNTIYF
TGTGCCTGGAGGGAGGACAGGGACTCTGGAAACACCATATATTTT
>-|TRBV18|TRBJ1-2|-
CASSPQQGDGYTF
TGTGCCAGCTCACCACAACAAGGAGATGGCTACACCTTC
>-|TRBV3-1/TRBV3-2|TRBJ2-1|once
CASSQELRMGTYNEQFF
TGTGCCAGCAGCCAAGAACTTAGGATGGGGACTTACAATGAGCAGTTCTTC
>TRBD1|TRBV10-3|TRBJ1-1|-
CAITGTADTEAFF
TGTGCCATCACCGGGACAGCTGACACTGAAGCTTTCTTT
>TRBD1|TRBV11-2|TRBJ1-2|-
CASSSDRGGYTF
TGTGCCAGCAGCTCTGACAGGGGTGGCTACACCTTC
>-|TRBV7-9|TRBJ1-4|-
CASSHNPPGATNEKLFF
TGTGCCAGCAGTCACAATCCCCCAGGGGCAACTAATGAAAAACTGTTTTTT
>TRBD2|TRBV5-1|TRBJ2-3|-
CASRLTPSGGAEYF
TGCGCCAGCAGGCTAACACCCAGCGGGGGGGCCGAATATTTT
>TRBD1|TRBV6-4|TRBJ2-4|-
CASIQGQVPYLAKNIQYF
TGTGCCAGCATTCAGGGACAGGTCCCATATCTAGCCAAAAACATTCAGTACTTC
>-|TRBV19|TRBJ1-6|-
CASSGQGFNSPLHF
TGTGCCAGTAGTGGTCAGGGATTTAATTCACCCCTCCACTTT
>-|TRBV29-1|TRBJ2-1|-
CSVEKGDTYNEQFF
TGCAGCGTTGAAAAGGGGGACACCTACAATGAGCAGTTCTTC
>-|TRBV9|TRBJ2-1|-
CASSLDFYNEQFF
TGTGCCAGCAGCTTAGACTTCTACAATGAGCAGTTCTTC
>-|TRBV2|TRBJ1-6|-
CASSQSGLLENSPLHF
TGTGCCAGCAGTCAATCTGGGCTCCTGGAAAATTCACCCCTCCACTTT
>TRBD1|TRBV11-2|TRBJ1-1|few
CASSLEWTGANTEAFF
TGTGCCAGCAGCTTAGAGTGGACAGGCGCGAACACTGAAGCTTTCTTT
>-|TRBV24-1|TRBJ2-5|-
CATREGETQYF
TGTGCCACCAGGGAGGGAGAGACCCAGTACTTC
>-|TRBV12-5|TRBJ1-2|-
CASAPGSKSYGYTF
TGTGCTAGTGCCCCAGGGTCGAAAAGCTATGGCTACACCTTC
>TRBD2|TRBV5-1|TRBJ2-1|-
CASSLAVPGLASNEQFF
TGCGCCAGCAGTTTGGCAGTGCCGGGACTAGCGTCCAATGAGCAGTTCTTC
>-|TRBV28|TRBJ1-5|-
CASSFSRHHNQPQHF
TGTGCCAGCAGTTTTTCCAGACACCATAATCAGCCCCAGCATTTT
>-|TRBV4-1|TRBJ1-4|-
CASSPSGATNEKLFF
TGCGCCAGCAGCCCGTCGGGGGCAACTAATGAAAAACTGTTTTTT
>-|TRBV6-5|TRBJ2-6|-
CASSSQGSGANVLTF
TGTGCCAGCAGCTCCCAGGGGTCTGGGGCCAACGTCCTGACTTTC
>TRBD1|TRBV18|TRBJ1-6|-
CASSYRQGDNSPLHF
TGTGCCAGCTCATACCGACAGGGAGATAATTCACCCCTCCACTTT
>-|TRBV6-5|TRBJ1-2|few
CASSYSGEFGSYTF
TGTGCCAGCAGTTACTCGGGCGAATTTGGTAGCTACACCTTC
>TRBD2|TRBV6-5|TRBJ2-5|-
CASDSGLAGRETQYF
TGTGCCAGTGATTCCGGACTAGCGGGGAGAGAGACCCAGTACTTC
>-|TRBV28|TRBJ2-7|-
CASSLVGGEGYEQYF
TGTGCCAGCAGTTTGGTAGGGGGAGAGGGGTACGAGCAGTACTTC
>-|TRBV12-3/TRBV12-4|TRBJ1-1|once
CAGAPGHDTEAFF
TGTGCCGGCGCGCCGGGACACGACACTGAAGCTTTCTTT
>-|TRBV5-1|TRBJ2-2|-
CASSLTGVTGELFF
TGCGCCAGCAGCTTGACCGGGGTCACCGGGGAGCTGTTTTTT
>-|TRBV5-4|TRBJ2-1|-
CASSPRRQVDNEQFF
TGTGCCAGCAGCCCGCGAAGACAGGTCGACAATGAGCAGTTCTTC
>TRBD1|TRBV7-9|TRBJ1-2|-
CASSPGQGANYGYTF
TGTGCCAGCAGCCCTGGACAGGGGGCGAACTATGGCTACACCTTC
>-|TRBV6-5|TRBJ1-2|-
CASSPGEYGYTF
TGTGCCAGCAGCCCGGGGGAATACGGCTACACCTTC
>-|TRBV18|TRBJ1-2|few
CASSLRQAYGYTF
TGTGCCAGCTCACTTCGACAGGCCTATGGCTACACCTTC
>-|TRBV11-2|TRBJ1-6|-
CASSLDGRSSPLHF
TGTGCCAGCAGCTTAGATGGGCGAAGTTCACCCCTCCACTTT
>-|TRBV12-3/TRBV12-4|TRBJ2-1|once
CASTSTAYNEQFF
TGTGCCAGCACCTCGACAGCCTACAATGAGCAGTTCTTC